The present TCR beta chain was sequenced within a study of cytomegalovirus exposure and HLA in healthy donors. In this sample, this clone turned up many times. Its target is unknown. Whole-study findings and limits: Listed as cytomegalovirus-associated were 150 or so TCR beta chains.

Assay: immunoSEQ multiplex PCR; the TCRdb copy retains only in-frame clones and omits some. The sample carries around 75,000 clones, approximately 80% recorded once. CDR3 length: 13 residues. Germline loops: CDR1 SNHLY, CDR2 FYNNEI. V was shortened by 4 bases and J by 4 bases, with 8 bases between the two germline ends. The source is a man between 25 and 39 years old in good health and CMV-seronegative. The chain couples TRBV2 to TRBJ1-5; no reliable D call. Sample: PBMCs. The CDR3 DNA sequence: TGTGCCAGCAGTGTATGGGCAAATCAGCCCCAGCATTTT. Translating gives CASSVWANQPQHF.